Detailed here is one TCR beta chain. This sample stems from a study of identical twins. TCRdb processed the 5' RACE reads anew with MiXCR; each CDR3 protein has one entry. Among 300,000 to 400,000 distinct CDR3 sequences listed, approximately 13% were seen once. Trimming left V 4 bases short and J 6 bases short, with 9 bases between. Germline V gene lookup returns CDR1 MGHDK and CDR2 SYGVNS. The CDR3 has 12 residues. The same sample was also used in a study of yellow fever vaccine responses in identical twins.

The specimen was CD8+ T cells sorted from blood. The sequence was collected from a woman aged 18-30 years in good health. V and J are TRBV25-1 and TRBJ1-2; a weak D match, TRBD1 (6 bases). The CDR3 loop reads CASSGYRDGYTF. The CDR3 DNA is TGTGCCAGCAGTGGCTACAGGGATGGCTACACCTTC.